This T cell receptor (beta chain) stems from a study of blood T cell repertoires in COVID-19. Turning to the study itself: The origin of the acute and convalescent COVID-19 samples was the United States, Italy and Spain. PBMCs, B-cell-depleted T cells, or T cells were the source of the cDNA or gDNA that made up the material.

CDR1 is MNHEY, CDR2 SMNVEV, per germline (reference sequence). The CDR3 consists of 14 residues. The ends lost 6 bases at V and 3 bases at J; junction bases unmatched: 4. Per the original methods: Estimated nucleated cell counts came from reference gene primer amplification. The table came from immunoSEQ multiplex PCR; TCRdb's copy has only in-frame clones and leaves some out. V, J and clone size were drawn from that table, and D and trimming were deduced from the DNA. The table includes approximately 200,000 clones, 70% to 90% detected once. The chain couples TRBV27 to TRBJ2-3, with TRBD2 matching 9 bases. Sequencing was performed on peripheral blood. The clonotype was recovered from a human donor with active or convalescent COVID-19. The donor label of this sample is uncertain. In nucleotides, the CDR3 is TGTGCCAGCAGACCTAGCGGGGTGACAGATACGCAGTATTTT. Residues: CASRPSGVTDTQYF.